The source of this T cell receptor (beta chain) is a study of shared clonotypes between healthy human individuals. Study summary: CD8 memory received one plate per donor, CD8 naive two, CD4 memory three and CD4 naive three.

The study's findings and limits: Clonotypes which were not shared had lower generation probabilities than clonotypes that all four donors shared.

Assay execution took place at the deep level. Sequencing used immunoSEQ multiplex PCR; TCRdb keeps in-frame clones, though not all of them. Among 900,000 to 1,200,000 clones listed, more than 75% were seen once. About this clone: Its specificity is unknown.

Source material: memory CD4+ T cells from PBMCs. Subset described: CD45RA-negative fraction. This TCR derives from a man aged 18 to 29 in good health. Some clones in this sample may be carry-over from other donors' samples.

The CDR3 loop reads CASSPRVDTDTQYF. For the CDR3, the DNA is TGTGCCAGCAGCCCCCGCGTGGACACAGATACGCAGTATTTT. The chain recombines TRBV9 with TRBJ2-3; no definite D call. Germline V gives CDR1 SGDLS, CDR2 YYNGEE. V lost 4 bases and J 2 bases, leaving 11 bases between the germline ends. This CDR3 is built from 14 residues. Complete variable domain (other parts from reference TRBV9 and TRBJ2-3): DSGVTQTPKHLITATGQRVTLRCSPRSGDLSVYWYQQSLDQGLQFLIQYYNGEERAKGNILERFSAQQFPDLHSELNLSSLELGDSALYFCASSPRVDTDTQYFGPGTRLTVL.